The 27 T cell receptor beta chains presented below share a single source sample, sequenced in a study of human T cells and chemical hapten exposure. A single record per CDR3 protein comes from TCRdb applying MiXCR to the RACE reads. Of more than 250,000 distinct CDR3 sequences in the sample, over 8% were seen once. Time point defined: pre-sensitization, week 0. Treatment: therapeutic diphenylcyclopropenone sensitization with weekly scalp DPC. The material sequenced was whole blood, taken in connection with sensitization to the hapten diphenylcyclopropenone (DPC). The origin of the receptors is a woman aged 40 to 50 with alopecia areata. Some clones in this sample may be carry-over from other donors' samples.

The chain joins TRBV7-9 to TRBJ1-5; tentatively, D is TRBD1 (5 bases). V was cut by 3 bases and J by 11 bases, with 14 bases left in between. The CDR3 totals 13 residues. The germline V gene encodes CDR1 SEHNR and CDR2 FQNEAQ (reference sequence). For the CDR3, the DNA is TGTGCCAGCAGCTTCGACAGAACCACGGCCCAGCATTTT. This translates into CASSFDRTTAQHF.

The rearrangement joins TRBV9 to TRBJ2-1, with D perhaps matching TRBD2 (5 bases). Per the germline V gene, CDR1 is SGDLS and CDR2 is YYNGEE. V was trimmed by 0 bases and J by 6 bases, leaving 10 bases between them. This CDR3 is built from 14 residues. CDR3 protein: CASSVEGSRNEQFF. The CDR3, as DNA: TGTGCCAGCAGCGTAGAAGGGAGTCGCAATGAGCAGTTCTTC.

As DNA, the CDR3 is TGTGCCATCAGCCCGAGCGGAGGTGGGCAGTACTTC. Residues: CAISPSGGGQYF. The V call is TRBV10-3, the J call TRBJ2-7, with D tentatively TRBD2 (5 bases). The CDR3 totals 12 residues. The V gene lost 6 bases and the J gene lost 9 bases, with 15 bases spanning the gap. Germline CDR1 ENHRY, CDR2 SYGVKD.

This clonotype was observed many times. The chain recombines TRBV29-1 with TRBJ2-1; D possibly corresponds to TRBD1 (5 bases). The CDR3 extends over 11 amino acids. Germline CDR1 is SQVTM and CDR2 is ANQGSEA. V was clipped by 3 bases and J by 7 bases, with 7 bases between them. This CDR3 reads CSVDPGNEQFF. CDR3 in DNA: TGCAGCGTTGACCCAGGGAATGAGCAGTTCTTC.

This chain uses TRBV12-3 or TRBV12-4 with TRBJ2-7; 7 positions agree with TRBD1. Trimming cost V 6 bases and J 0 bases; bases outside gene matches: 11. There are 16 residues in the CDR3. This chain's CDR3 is CASSLGRQGTSYEQYF. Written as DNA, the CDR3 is TGTGCCAGCAGCCTGGGCAGACAGGGAACCTCCTACGAGCAGTACTTC.

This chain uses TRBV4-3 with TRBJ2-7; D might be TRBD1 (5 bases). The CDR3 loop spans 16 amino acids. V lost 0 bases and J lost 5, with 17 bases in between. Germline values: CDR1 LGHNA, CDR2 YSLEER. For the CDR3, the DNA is TGCGCCAGCAGCCAAGAGTTTCGAAGGGGCTGGGACGAGCAGTACTTC. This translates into CASSQEFRRGWDEQYF.

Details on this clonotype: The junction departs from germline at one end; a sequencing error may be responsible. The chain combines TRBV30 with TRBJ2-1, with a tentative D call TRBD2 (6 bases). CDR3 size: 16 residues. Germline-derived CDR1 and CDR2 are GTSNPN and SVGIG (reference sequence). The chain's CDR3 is CAGRGWGVNQVNEQFF. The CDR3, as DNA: TGTGCCGGGAGAGGTTGGGGGGTCAACCAGGTCAATGAGCAGTTCTTC.

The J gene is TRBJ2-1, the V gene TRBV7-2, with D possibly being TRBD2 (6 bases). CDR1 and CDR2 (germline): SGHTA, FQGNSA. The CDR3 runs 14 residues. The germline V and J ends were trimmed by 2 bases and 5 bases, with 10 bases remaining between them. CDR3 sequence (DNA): TGTGCCAGCAGCTTACGGCTAGCGAACAATGAGCAGTTCTTC. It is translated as CASSLRLANNEQFF.

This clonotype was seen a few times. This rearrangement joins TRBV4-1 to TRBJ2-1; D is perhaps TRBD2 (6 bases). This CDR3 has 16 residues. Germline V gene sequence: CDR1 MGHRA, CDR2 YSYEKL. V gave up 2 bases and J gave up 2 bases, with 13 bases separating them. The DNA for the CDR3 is TGCGCCAGCAGCCAACACCCCAGACTAGCCTACAATGAGCAGTTCTTC. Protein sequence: CASSQHPRLAYNEQFF.

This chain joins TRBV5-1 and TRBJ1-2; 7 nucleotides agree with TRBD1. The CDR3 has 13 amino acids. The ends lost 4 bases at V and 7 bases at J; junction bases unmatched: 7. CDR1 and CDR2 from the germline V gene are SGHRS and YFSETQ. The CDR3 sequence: CASSPGQSSGYTF. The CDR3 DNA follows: TGCGCCAGCAGCCCGGGACAGTCTTCTGGCTACACCTTC.

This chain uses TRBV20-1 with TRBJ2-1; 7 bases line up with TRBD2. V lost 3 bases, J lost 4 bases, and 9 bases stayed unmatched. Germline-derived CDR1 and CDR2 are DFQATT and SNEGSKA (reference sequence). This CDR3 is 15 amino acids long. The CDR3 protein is CSARGGLAVYNEQFF. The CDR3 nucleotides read TGCAGTGCTAGGGGCGGCCTAGCGGTATACAATGAGCAGTTCTTC.

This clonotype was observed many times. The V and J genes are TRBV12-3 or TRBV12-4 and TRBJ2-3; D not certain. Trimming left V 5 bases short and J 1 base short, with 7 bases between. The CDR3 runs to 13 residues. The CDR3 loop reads CASSLTRTDTQYF. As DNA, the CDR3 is TGTGCCAGCAGTCTTACGCGCACAGATACGCAGTATTTT.

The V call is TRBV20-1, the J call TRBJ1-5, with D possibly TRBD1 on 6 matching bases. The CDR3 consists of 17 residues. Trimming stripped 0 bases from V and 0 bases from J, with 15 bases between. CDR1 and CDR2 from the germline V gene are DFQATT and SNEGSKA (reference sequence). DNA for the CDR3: TGCAGTGCTAGAGATGGACAGCGTCCCGGTAGCAATCAGCCCCAGCATTTT. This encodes CSARDGQRPGSNQPQHF.

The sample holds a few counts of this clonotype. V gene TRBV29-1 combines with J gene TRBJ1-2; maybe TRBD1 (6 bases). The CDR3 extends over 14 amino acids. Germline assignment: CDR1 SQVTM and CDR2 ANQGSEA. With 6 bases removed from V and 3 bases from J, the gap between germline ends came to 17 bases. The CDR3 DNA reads TGCAGCGTGAGGGGGGCACAGGTTGACTATGGCTACACCTTC. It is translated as CSVRGAQVDYGYTF.

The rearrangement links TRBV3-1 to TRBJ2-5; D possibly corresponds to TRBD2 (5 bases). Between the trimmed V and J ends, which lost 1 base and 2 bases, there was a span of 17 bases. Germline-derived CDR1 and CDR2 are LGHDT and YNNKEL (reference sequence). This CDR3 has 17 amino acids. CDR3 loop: CASSQGVRGWGQETQYF. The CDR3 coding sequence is TGTGCCAGCAGCCAAGGGGTCCGGGGATGGGGACAAGAGACCCAGTACTTC.

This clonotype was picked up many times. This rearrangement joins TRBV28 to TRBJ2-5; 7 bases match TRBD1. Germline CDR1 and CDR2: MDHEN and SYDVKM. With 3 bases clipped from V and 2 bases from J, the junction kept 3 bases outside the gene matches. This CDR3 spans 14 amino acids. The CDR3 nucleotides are TGTGCCAGCAGTTTCAGGGGGAAACAAGAGACCCAGTACTTC. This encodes CASSFRGKQETQYF.

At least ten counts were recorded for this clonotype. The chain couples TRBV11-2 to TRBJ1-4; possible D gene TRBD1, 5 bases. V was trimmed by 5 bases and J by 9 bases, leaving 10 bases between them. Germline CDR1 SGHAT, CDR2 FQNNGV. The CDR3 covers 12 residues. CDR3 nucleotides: TGTGCCAGCAGCCCCGACAGTCAAAAACTGTTTTTT. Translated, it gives CASSPDSQKLFF.

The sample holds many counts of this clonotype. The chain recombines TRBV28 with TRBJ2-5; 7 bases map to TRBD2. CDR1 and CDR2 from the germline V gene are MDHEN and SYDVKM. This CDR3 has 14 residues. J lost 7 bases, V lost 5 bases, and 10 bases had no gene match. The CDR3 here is CASSLASGLRTQYF. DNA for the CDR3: TGTGCCAGCAGTCTCGCTAGCGGTCTTAGGACCCAGTACTTC.

The CDR3 DNA is TGTGCCAGCAGGAGGGGGCCGTCCTATAATTCACCCCTCCACTTT. Encoded protein: CASRRGPSYNSPLHF. This sequence joins TRBV28 and TRBJ1-6; 7 bases map to TRBD1. This CDR3 contains 15 residues. Germline loops: CDR1 MDHEN, CDR2 SYDVKM. Trimming cost V 6 bases and J 1 base; bases outside gene matches: 3.

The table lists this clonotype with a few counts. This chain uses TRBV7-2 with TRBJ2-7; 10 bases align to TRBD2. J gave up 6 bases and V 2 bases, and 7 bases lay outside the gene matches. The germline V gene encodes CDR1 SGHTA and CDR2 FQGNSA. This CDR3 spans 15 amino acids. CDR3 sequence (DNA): TGTGCCAGCAGCTTACCTAGCGGGAGTGGGCGCGAGCAGTACTTC. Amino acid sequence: CASSLPSGSGREQYF.

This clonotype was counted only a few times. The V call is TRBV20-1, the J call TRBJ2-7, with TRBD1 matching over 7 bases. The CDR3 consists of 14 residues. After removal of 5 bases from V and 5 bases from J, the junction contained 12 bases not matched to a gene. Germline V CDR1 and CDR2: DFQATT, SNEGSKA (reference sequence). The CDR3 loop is CSAFPTGNDHEQYF. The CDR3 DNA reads TGCAGTGCTTTCCCGACAGGGAATGACCACGAGCAGTACTTC.

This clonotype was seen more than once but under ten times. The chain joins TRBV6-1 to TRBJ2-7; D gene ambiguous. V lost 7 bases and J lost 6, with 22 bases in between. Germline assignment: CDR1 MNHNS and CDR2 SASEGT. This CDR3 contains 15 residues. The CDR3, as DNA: TGTGCCAGCAAACGCGAGTTCCCCGACCCATCCGAGCAGTACTTC. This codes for CASKREFPDPSEQYF.

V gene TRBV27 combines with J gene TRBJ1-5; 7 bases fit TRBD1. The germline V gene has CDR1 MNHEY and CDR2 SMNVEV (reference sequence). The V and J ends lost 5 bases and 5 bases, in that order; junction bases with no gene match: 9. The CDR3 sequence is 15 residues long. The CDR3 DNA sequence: TGTGCCAGCAGTCCCTCACCAGGGGGACATCAGCCCCAGCATTTT. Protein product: CASSPSPGGHQPQHF.

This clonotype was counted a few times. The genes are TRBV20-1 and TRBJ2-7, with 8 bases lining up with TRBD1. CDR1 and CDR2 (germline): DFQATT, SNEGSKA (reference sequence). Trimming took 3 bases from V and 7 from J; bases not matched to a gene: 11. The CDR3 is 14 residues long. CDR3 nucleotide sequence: TGCAGTGCTAGGATCGGACAGGGAGTGGGGGAGCAGTACTTC. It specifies CSARIGQGVGEQYF.

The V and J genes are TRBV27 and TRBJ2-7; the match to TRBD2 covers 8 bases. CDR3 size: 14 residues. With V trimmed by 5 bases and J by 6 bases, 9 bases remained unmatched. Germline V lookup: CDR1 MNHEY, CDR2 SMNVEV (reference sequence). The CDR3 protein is CASSPGGGSGEQYF. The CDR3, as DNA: TGTGCCAGCAGTCCCGGGGGGGGTTCGGGCGAGCAGTACTTC.

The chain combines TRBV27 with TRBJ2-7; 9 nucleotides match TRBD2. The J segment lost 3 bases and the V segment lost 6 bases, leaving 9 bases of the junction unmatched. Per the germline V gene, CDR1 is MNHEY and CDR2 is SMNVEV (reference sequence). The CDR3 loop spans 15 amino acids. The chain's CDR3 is CASRPVAGVGYEQYF. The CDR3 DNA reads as TGTGCCAGCAGGCCTGTAGCGGGAGTAGGCTACGAGCAGTACTTC.

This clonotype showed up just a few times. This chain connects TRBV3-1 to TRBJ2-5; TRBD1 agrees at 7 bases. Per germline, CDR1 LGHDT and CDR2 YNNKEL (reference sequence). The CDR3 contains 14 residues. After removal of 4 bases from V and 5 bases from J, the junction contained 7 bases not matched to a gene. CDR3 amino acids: CASSRSGGEETQYF. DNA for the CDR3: TGTGCCAGCAGCCGTTCAGGGGGAGAGGAGACCCAGTACTTC.